The 25 T cell receptor beta chains reported below all come from one sample, sequenced in a study of T cells after yellow fever vaccination. Each CDR3 protein gets one entry after TCRdb re-called the 5' RACE reads with MiXCR. This sample has 70,000 or so distinct CDR3 sequences, with about 6% found just once. Material: CD4+ T cells sorted from PBMCs, obtained roughly 15 days after the first yellow fever vaccination. Every receptor here comes from a young man who received the YFV17D yellow fever vaccine.

This clonotype was counted a few times. CDR3 nucleotides: TGTGCCAGCAGCCCAGTCGGACAGACAAGGGTGGTGAACACCATATATTTT. It specifies CASSPVGQTRVVNTIYF. V usage is TRBV9 and J usage is TRBJ1-3; perhaps TRBD1 as D (6 bases). Trimming took off 4 bases at V and 7 bases at J, with 24 bases between the two ends. The CDR3 loop spans 17 amino acids. Germline loops: CDR1 SGDLS, CDR2 YYNGEE.

This clonotype was detected many times. This chain links TRBV12-3 or TRBV12-4 with TRBJ2-1; 7 bases agree with TRBD1. This CDR3 has 15 residues. Germline trimming cut 6 bases from V and 0 bases from J; bases unmatched to any gene: 5. The CDR3 bases are TGTGCCAGCAGACGGACAGGAGGCTCCTACAATGAGCAGTTCTTC. This gives the protein CASRRTGGSYNEQFF.

This clonotype was detected a few times. The chain recombines TRBV16 with TRBJ2-1, with 10 bases aligning to TRBD2. CDR1 is KGHSY and CDR2 is FQNENV in the germline V gene. The CDR3 consists of 14 residues. V shed 3 bases, J shed 7 bases, and the junction held 3 bases outside the gene matches. The CDR3 coding sequence is TGTGCCAGCAGCCAGACTAGCGGGCTTAATGAGCAGTTCTTC. It specifies CASSQTSGLNEQFF.

This clonotype has ten or more counts. The chain combines TRBV12-3 or TRBV12-4 with TRBJ2-7, with TRBD1 matching over 11 bases. The CDR3 runs to 15 residues. V shed 5 bases, J shed 3 bases, and the junction held 6 bases outside the gene matches. The CDR3 here is CASSPRDRGYYEQYF. CDR3 nucleotide sequence: TGTGCCAGCAGTCCCCGGGACAGGGGGTACTACGAGCAGTACTTC.

On this clonotype itself: Being one base from a much bigger clone, this may be a read error. This rearrangement joins TRBV11-2 to TRBJ2-2, with D possibly being TRBD2 (5 bases). The CDR3 contains 19 residues. Per the germline V gene, CDR1 is SGHAT and CDR2 is FQNNGV. The CDR3 bases are TGTGCCAGCAGCTTAGGCACGCGGAAGGGAGAGAGTCGGGCCGGGGAGCTGATTTTT. As protein: CASSLGTRKGESRAGELIF.

This clonotype was counted many times. The rearrangement uses TRBV10-3 and TRBJ1-5; TRBD1 aligns across 8 bases. The CDR3 contains 14 residues. Germline V lookup: CDR1 ENHRY, CDR2 SYGVKD. Germline trimming cut 8 bases from V and 2 bases from J; bases unmatched to any gene: 5. Written as DNA, the CDR3 is TGTGCCATCGCACCACAGGGGGGCAATCAGCCCCAGCATTTT. This sequence encodes CAIAPQGGNQPQHF.

This clonotype has ten or more counts. The rearrangement joins TRBV29-1 to TRBJ2-5; 7 bases agree with TRBD2. There are 12 residues in the CDR3. Per germline, CDR1 SQVTM and CDR2 ANQGSEA. V was clipped by 6 bases and J by 1 base; unmatched bases: 2. The CDR3 loop is CSVGGGQETQYF. CDR3 bases: TGCAGCGTGGGGGGGGGCCAAGAGACCCAGTACTTC.

This clonotype was seen ten or more times. This sequence joins TRBV28 and TRBJ2-7, with D perhaps TRBD1 (5 bases). The CDR3 extends over 15 amino acids. The germline CDR1 and CDR2 sequences are MDHEN and SYDVKM. V shed 3 bases and J shed 5 bases, with 17 bases lying between them. The CDR3: CASSFFRQGGHEQYV. The CDR3 nucleotides read TGTGCCAGCAGTTTCTTCCGGCAGGGTGGACACGAGCAGTACGTC.

This clonotype was observed many times. The J gene is TRBJ2-1, the V gene TRBV5-1; 10 nucleotides match TRBD2. With 2 bases clipped from V and 8 bases from J, the junction kept 13 bases outside the gene matches. The CDR3 spans 17 residues. In germline, CDR1 is SGHRS, CDR2 YFSETQ. DNA for the CDR3: TGCGCCAGCAGCTTCGCCCCGGGTAGCGGGGGGAGGGATGAGCAGTTCTTC. Its protein product is CASSFAPGSGGRDEQFF. The full variable domain, rest sourced from reference TRBV5-1 and TRBJ2-1, is KAGVTQTPRYLIKTRGQQVTLSCSPISGHRSVSWYQQTPGQGLQFLFEYFSETQRNKGNFPGRFSGRQFSNSRSEMNVSTLELGDSALYLCASSFAPGSGGRDEQFFGPGTRLTVL.

CDR3 amino acids: CALEPGTGNTDTQYF. The CDR3 nucleotides read TGTGCCCTAGAGCCGGGGACAGGGAACACAGATACGCAGTATTTT. The chain recombines TRBV7-4 with TRBJ2-3; 9 nucleotides match TRBD1. There are 15 residues in the CDR3. CDR1 and CDR2 (germline): SGHVT, SQSDAQ. Trimming cost V 11 bases and J 2 bases; bases outside gene matches: 11.

Many counts were recorded for this clonotype. This chain connects TRBV14 to TRBJ2-2, with 8 bases matching TRBD1. Germline V gene lookup returns CDR1 SGHDN and CDR2 FVKESK. The CDR3 length is 19 residues. The junction had 9 bases not matched to a gene; V was cut back by 0 bases and J by 0 bases. This chain's CDR3 is CASSQDRGTGLANTGELFF. In DNA, the CDR3 is TGTGCCAGCAGCCAAGATCGGGGGACAGGTCTCGCGAACACCGGGGAGCTGTTTTTT.

About this clonotype: A much more abundant neighbour one base away suggests this may be a read error. The chain is built from TRBV20-1 and TRBJ2-1; possible D gene TRBD2, 5 bases. This CDR3 region has 15 residues. Germline lookup yields CDR1 DFQATT and CDR2 SNEGSKA (reference sequence). The V and J ends lost 1 base and 2 bases respectively, with 12 bases between them. CDR3 sequence reads: CSARVGRAAYNEQFF. The DNA for the CDR3 is TGCAGTGCTAGAGTGGGCCGAGCGGCCTACAATGAGCAGTTCTTC.

There are many counts of this clonotype. CDR3 sequence (DNA): TGTGCCAGCAGCAATTACCTAGGACAGAAGTTCTTC. Its protein is CASSNYLGQKFF. The J gene is TRBJ2-1, the V gene TRBV7-2; D is perhaps TRBD1 (6 bases). The CDR3 length is 12 residues. Trimming removed 5 bases at V and 14 bases at J, with 16 bases between. Germline CDR1 is SGHTA and CDR2 is FQGNSA.

This clonotype was counted ten times or more. V gene TRBV19 combines with J gene TRBJ1-2, with TRBD1 matching over 7 bases. V shed 6 bases and J 8 bases; nucleotides not matched to a gene: 15. The germline V gene encodes CDR1 LNHDA and CDR2 SQIVND (reference sequence). This CDR3 region has 15 residues. The CDR3 region has the DNA TGTGCCAGTAGACGAACGGAGACAGGGAGTCGCGGCTACACCTTC. It encodes CASRRTETGSRGYTF.

This clonotype was detected many times. The rearrangement joins TRBV20-1 to TRBJ2-3, with TRBD2 matching 10 bases. From germline, CDR1 is DFQATT and CDR2 SNEGSKA (reference sequence). This CDR3 has 14 residues. The trim removed 7 bases at V and 0 bases at J, leaving 4 bases unmatched. DNA for the CDR3: TGCAGTGATCGGACTAGCGGTAGCACAGATACGCAGTATTTT. It encodes CSDRTSGSTDTQYF.

This clonotype was recorded at least ten times. The chain has TRBV6-5 and TRBJ1-6; D not resolved. V was clipped by 6 bases and J by 3 bases, with 6 bases between them. In germline, CDR1 is MNHEY, CDR2 SVGAGI. The CDR3 is 13 residues long. The CDR3, as DNA: TGTGCCAGCAGCCAAAACTATAATTCACCCCTCCACTTT. Its translation is CASSQNYNSPLHF.

This clonotype was picked up many times. This sequence joins TRBV4-3 and TRBJ2-4; 7 nucleotides line up with TRBD1. Per the germline V gene, CDR1 is LGHNA and CDR2 is YSLEER. J was trimmed by 8 bases and V by 0 bases; bases with no gene match: 4. The length of the CDR3 is 14 residues. The CDR3 coding sequence is TGCGCCAGCAGCCAAGAAACAGGGGCCCACATTCAGTACTTC. Residues: CASSQETGAHIQYF.

The table lists this clonotype with many counts. Written as DNA, the CDR3 is TGTGCCAGCAGCTTGACTATAAGCACAGATACGCAGTATTTT. Residues: CASSLTISTDTQYF. This sequence joins TRBV7-2 and TRBJ2-3; TRBD2 might be the D (5 bases). V was shortened by 3 bases and J by 0 bases, with 7 bases between the two germline ends. Looked up from germline, CDR1 is SGHTA and CDR2 is FQGNSA. The CDR3 extends over 14 amino acids.

This clonotype was seen repeatedly, ten times or more. The chain uses TRBV5-1 and TRBJ1-2; weak D call: TRBD1 (5 bases). The CDR3 extends over 14 amino acids. The ends were cut back, 2 bases at V and 2 bases at J, with 10 bases in the middle. From germline, CDR1 is SGHRS and CDR2 YFSETQ. The CDR3 reads CASSFGTENYGYTF. In nucleotides, the CDR3 is TGCGCCAGCAGCTTCGGGACGGAGAACTATGGCTACACCTTC.

In this sample, this clonotype turned up many times. The V and J genes are TRBV14 and TRBJ2-3; either TRBD1 or TRBD2 may supply D (5 bases each). Germline V gene lookup returns CDR1 SGHDN and CDR2 FVKESK. Deletions cut 2 bases from V and 4 bases from J, with 16 bases between. This CDR3 spans 16 amino acids. CDR3: CASSQYRDLPADTQYF. CDR3 nucleotides: TGTGCCAGCAGCCAATATCGGGACCTGCCAGCAGATACGCAGTATTTT.

This clonotype was counted many times. The rearrangement links TRBV11-2 to TRBJ1-1; 12 bases map to TRBD1. Unmatched junction bases numbered 5, after V lost 5 bases and J lost 7 bases. The CDR3 totals 14 residues. The germline CDR1 and CDR2 sequences are SGHAT and FQNNGV. CDR3 amino acids: CASSSRDRGLEAFF. CDR3 nucleotide sequence: TGTGCCAGCAGCAGCCGGGACAGGGGGCTTGAAGCTTTCTTT.

There are many counts of this clonotype. This sequence joins TRBV27 and TRBJ1-3, with D unclear. Trimming shortened V by 1 base and J by 2 bases, and 3 bases separated the two germline ends. Germline assignment: CDR1 MNHEY and CDR2 SMNVEV (reference sequence). The CDR3 loop spans 13 amino acids. CDR3 sequence: CASSLLPGNTIYF. For the CDR3, the DNA is TGTGCCAGCAGTTTATTGCCTGGAAACACCATATATTTT.

In this sample, this clonotype turned up many times. The V call is TRBV12-3 or TRBV12-4, the J call TRBJ2-1, with D uncertain. This CDR3 is 15 amino acids long. Deletions cut 0 bases from V and 8 bases from J, with 14 bases between. DNA for the CDR3: TGTGCCAGCAGTTTAGCTCTGACCCCTGGGGATGAGCAGTTCTTC. Amino acid sequence: CASSLALTPGDEQFF.

Ten or more counts support this clonotype. V and J are TRBV7-2 and TRBJ2-5; D tentatively fits TRBD1 or TRBD2 (6 bases each). This CDR3 has 14 amino acids. V lost 5 bases and J 5 bases, leaving 15 bases between the germline ends. The germline gives CDR1 SGHTA, CDR2 FQGNSA. In DNA form, the CDR3 reads TGTGCCAGCAGCACCTGGGGGGCCGGGGAGACCCAGTACTTC. Encoded protein: CASSTWGAGETQYF. Together with reference TRBV7-2 and TRBJ2-5, the CDR3 gives the full variable domain: GAGVSQSPSNKVTEKGKDVELRCDPISGHTALYWYRQSLGQGLEFLIYFQGNSAPDKSGLPSDRFSAERTGGSVSTLTIQRTQQEDSAVYLCASSTWGAGETQYFGPGTRLLVL.

The rearrangement uses TRBV4-2 and TRBJ1-2; D is ambiguous. Germline V gene data show CDR1 as LGHNA and CDR2 as YNFKEQ. V was pared by 9 bases and J by 5 bases, with 13 bases between. The CDR3 is 12 residues long. The CDR3 nucleotides read TGTGCCAGGGGCTCCGGTCGATATGGCTACACCTTC. Its translation is CARGSGRYGYTF.